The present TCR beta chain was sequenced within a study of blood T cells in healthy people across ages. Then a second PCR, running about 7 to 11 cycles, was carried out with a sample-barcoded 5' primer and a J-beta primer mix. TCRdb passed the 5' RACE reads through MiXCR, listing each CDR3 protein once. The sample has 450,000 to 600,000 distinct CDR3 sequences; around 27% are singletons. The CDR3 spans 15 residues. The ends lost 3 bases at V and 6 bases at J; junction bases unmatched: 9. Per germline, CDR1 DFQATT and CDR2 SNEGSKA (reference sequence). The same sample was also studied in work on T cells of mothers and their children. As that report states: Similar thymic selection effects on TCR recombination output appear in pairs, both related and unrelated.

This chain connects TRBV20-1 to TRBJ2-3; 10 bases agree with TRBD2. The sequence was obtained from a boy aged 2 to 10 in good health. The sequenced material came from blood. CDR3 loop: CSASKGAGGRDTQYF. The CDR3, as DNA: TGCAGTGCTAGTAAGGGAGCGGGAGGGCGTGATACGCAGTATTTT.